One and the same sample provided the 18 T cell receptor beta chains below, sequenced in a study of T-cell memory formation after mild COVID-19. MiXCR, applied by TCRdb to the 5' RACE reads, yields one record per CDR3 protein. The table includes approximately 490,000 distinct CDR3 sequences, about a fifth detected once. The sample was PBMCs or a T cell subset sorted from them (not recorded which). These receptors originate from an adult woman who had mild COVID-19 (a few samples of this study predate the infection). Cell type and time point are not known.

V usage is TRBV18 and J usage is TRBJ2-1; 9 bases fit TRBD2. V was clipped by 3 bases and J by 10 bases; unmatched bases: 10. CDR1 and CDR2 (germline): KGHSH, LQKENI. The CDR3 covers 15 residues. Here the CDR3 reads CASSPVLAGAGEQFF. The CDR3 bases are TGTGCCAGCTCACCGGTATTAGCGGGAGCAGGAGAGCAGTTCTTC.

Concerning this clonotype: One end of the junction fails to match germline, which may point to a read error. CDR3 in DNA: TGTGCCAGCAGCAAAGACAGGGTAACTAATGAAAAACTGTTTTTT. This sequence encodes CASSKDRVTNEKLFF. The chain uses TRBV3-1 and TRBJ1-4; 7 bases match TRBD1. This CDR3 comprises 15 residues. Germline V gene sequence: CDR1 LGHDT, CDR2 YNNKEL (reference sequence).

This clonotype was counted between two and nine times. The CDR3 DNA is TGTGCCAGCAGCTTAAGAGTGGGACAGGGGAGTGAGCAGTTCTTC. This encodes CASSLRVGQGSEQFF. The gene calls are TRBV7-3 and TRBJ2-1; 10 bases match TRBD1. Germline assignment: CDR1 SGHTA and CDR2 FQGTGA. The CDR3 is made up of 15 amino acids. V lost 1 base and J lost 9; bases outside the gene matches: 6.

This clonotype was seen more than once but under ten times. The V and J genes are TRBV29-1 and TRBJ1-4; possible D gene TRBD1, 5 bases. The CDR3 loop spans 14 amino acids. V was cut by 7 bases and J by 3 bases, with 15 bases left in between. CDR1 SQVTM and CDR2 ANQGSEA come from the germline V gene. DNA of the CDR3: TGCAGCGCCCGACTCGGGACGGCTAATGAAAAACTGTTTTTT. Its protein product is CSARLGTANEKLFF.

Concerning this clonotype: Germline is not matched at one junction end, which may reflect a read error. The chain couples TRBV27 to TRBJ2-1, with 10 bases identical to TRBD2. The CDR3 extends over 17 amino acids. The germline V gene has CDR1 MNHEY and CDR2 SMNVEV (reference sequence). The CDR3 region has the DNA TGTGCCGGCAGCCTCGGTGTAGCGGGAGGTTCCTACAATGAGCAGTTCTTC. Translating gives CAGSLGVAGGSYNEQFF.

In this sample, this clonotype turned up a few times. The rearrangement joins TRBV7-8 to TRBJ1-1; the match to TRBD1 covers 11 bases. The germline gives CDR1 SGHVS, CDR2 FQNEAQ. The CDR3 has 15 residues. V was pared by 5 bases and J by 5 bases, with 7 bases of the junction left unmatched. This CDR3 reads CASSLRTGGGTEAFF. CDR3 coding DNA: TGTGCCAGCAGCCTCCGGACAGGGGGCGGTACTGAAGCTTTCTTT.

This sequence joins TRBV4-1 and TRBJ2-5, with D possibly matching TRBD1 (5 bases). The CDR3 length is 16 residues. Trimming left V 4 bases short and J 3 bases short, with 18 bases between. Per germline, CDR1 MGHRA and CDR2 YSYEKL. CDR3: CASSRPMRDREETQYF. The CDR3 DNA is TGCGCCAGCAGCCGCCCGATGCGTGACAGAGAAGAGACCCAGTACTTC.

This clonotype has more than one count but fewer than ten. V and J are TRBV7-2 and TRBJ2-5, with D tentatively TRBD1 (5 bases). In germline, CDR1 is SGHTA, CDR2 FQGNSA. Trimming left V 2 bases short and J 4 bases short, with 14 bases between. This CDR3 region has 15 residues. The CDR3: CASSLPTGTGETQYF. The CDR3, as DNA: TGTGCCAGCAGCTTACCCACAGGTACCGGAGAGACCCAGTACTTC.

This clonotype was observed a few times. The chain combines TRBV6-5 with TRBJ2-1, with TRBD2 identical over 12 bases. The V gene end was trimmed by 2 bases and the J gene end by 8 bases; junction bases not matched to a gene: 7. The length of the CDR3 is 16 residues. CDR1 is MNHEY and CDR2 is SVGAGI in the germline V gene. The DNA of the CDR3 is TGTGCCAGCAGTTACGGCGGACTAGCGGGGTTAGATGAGCAGTTCTTC. Its translation is CASSYGGLAGLDEQFF.

This clonotype was picked up a small number of times. This sequence joins TRBV5-6 and TRBJ1-1; D perhaps matches TRBD1 (5 bases). The V gene lost 0 bases and the J gene lost 1 base, with 13 bases spanning the gap. The CDR3 sequence is 16 residues long. Germline loops: CDR1 SGHDT, CDR2 YYEEEE. The CDR3 loop is CASSLEAGRTNTEAFF. The CDR3 DNA is TGTGCCAGCAGCTTGGAGGCAGGGAGGACGAACACTGAAGCTTTCTTT.

In this sample, this clonotype turned up a few times. The chain links TRBV5-1 to TRBJ2-2, with 8 nucleotides matching TRBD1. Germline-derived CDR1 and CDR2 are SGHRS and YFSETQ. V dropped 0 bases and J dropped 0; count of bases not matched to a gene: 1. CDR3 size: 16 residues. As DNA, the CDR3 is TGCGCCAGCAGCTTGGGGGACAGGCCGAACACCGGGGAGCTGTTTTTT. Amino acids: CASSLGDRPNTGELFF.

The chain combines TRBV7-6 with TRBJ2-5, with 7 bases matching TRBD1. The junction had 13 bases not matched to a gene; V was cut back by 9 bases and J by 3 bases. Per the germline V gene, CDR1 is SGHVS and CDR2 is FNYEAQ. The CDR3 totals 15 residues. The CDR3 DNA reads as TGTGCCAGTTCAAACCCCGGGACAGACAAAGAGACCCAGTACTTC. Residues: CASSNPGTDKETQYF.

This clonotype has a handful of counts. The CDR3 DNA sequence: TGCGCCAGCAGCTTGTATGAGGCTGCCAACACTGAAGCTTTCTTT. Protein sequence: CASSLYEAANTEAFF. The rearrangement joins TRBV5-1 to TRBJ1-1, with D unclear. The CDR3 has 15 amino acids. V lost 1 base and J 2 bases, leaving 12 bases between the germline ends. Germline values: CDR1 SGHRS, CDR2 YFSETQ.

This clonotype was detected once. This chain joins TRBV20-1 and TRBJ2-1; D remains ambiguous. This CDR3 has 12 residues. V lost 5 bases to trimming and J lost 10 bases, with 15 bases between them. Germline V gene data show CDR1 as DFQATT and CDR2 as SNEGSKA (reference sequence). The CDR3 reads CSARPNRREQFF. The CDR3, as DNA: TGCAGTGCTCGTCCTAATCGCCGGGAGCAGTTCTTC.

This rearrangement joins TRBV20-1 to TRBJ2-2; TRBD1 agrees at 7 bases. CDR1 is DFQATT, CDR2 SNEGSKA, per germline (reference sequence). The CDR3 sequence is 15 residues long. With V trimmed by 3 bases and J by 1 base, 5 bases remained unmatched. The CDR3: CSARPGTVNTGELFF. The CDR3 bases are TGCAGTGCTAGGCCAGGGACAGTGAACACCGGGGAGCTGTTTTTT.

This clonotype was observed a few times. The chain carries TRBV20-1 and TRBJ2-7, with D perhaps matching TRBD2 (5 bases). Trimming shortened V by 0 bases and J by 0 bases, and 9 bases separated the two germline ends. CDR3 length equals 14 residues. Per the germline V gene, CDR1 is DFQATT and CDR2 is SNEGSKA (reference sequence). The CDR3 DNA reads as TGCAGTGCTAGAGAGGGAGCTAGCTCCTACGAGCAGTACTTC. Protein product: CSAREGASSYEQYF.

This chain joins TRBV4-1 and TRBJ2-4; TRBD2 is a possible D gene (5 bases). CDR1 is MGHRA and CDR2 is YSYEKL in the germline V gene. V gave up 2 bases and J gave up 0 bases, with 8 bases separating them. CDR3 size: 15 residues. In DNA, the CDR3 is TGCGCCAGCAGCCAACTGGGAGTAGCCAAAAACATTCAGTACTTC. Residues: CASSQLGVAKNIQYF.

The rearrangement joins TRBV7-9 to TRBJ2-3; tentatively, D is TRBD1 or TRBD2 (5 bases each). Germline CDR1 reads SEHNR; CDR2 reads FQNEAQ (reference sequence). The CDR3 is 13 amino acids. Deletions cut 10 bases from V and 6 bases from J, with 17 bases between. The CDR3 nucleotides are TGTGCCACCCTTTTAAATGGGACGGATACGCAGTATTTT. This sequence encodes CATLLNGTDTQYF.